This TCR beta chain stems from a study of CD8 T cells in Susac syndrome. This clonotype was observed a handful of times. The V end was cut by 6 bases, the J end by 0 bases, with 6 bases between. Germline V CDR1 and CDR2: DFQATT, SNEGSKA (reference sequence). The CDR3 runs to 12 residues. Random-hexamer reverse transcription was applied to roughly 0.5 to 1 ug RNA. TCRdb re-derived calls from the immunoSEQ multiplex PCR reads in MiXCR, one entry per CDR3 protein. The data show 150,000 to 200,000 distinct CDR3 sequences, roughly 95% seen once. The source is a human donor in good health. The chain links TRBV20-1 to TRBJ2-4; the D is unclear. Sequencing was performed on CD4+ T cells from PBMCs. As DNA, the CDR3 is TGCAGTGCAGTGGTAGCCAAAAACATTCAGTACTTC. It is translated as CSAVVAKNIQYF.